Presented here are 5 T cell receptor beta chains from one specimen sequenced in a study of cytomegalovirus exposure and HLA in healthy donors (dated by TCRdb to about 2017). The library was made by the immunoSEQ multiplex PCR assay. The multiplex PCR relied on a mix of 60 forward primers for TCR Vbeta segments and 13 reverse primers for TCR Jbeta segments. Sourced from immuneACCESS, this table was stored by TCRdb with only in-frame sequences that have V and J called. A share of the clones is absent; for the studies checked, an unresolved V gene accounts for under half, and the remainder has no known explanation. Present in this sample are fewer than 250,000 clones, approximately 90% of which were seen just once. Clones ranked in the top ten supply about 1% of the sample. The material sequenced was PBMCs. All receptors derive from a boy aged 2 to 9 in good health and CMV-seronegative.

This clone was found a few times. The rearrangement joins TRBV15 to TRBJ1-5, with D possibly TRBD1 on 6 matching bases. Trimming took 0 bases from V and 6 from J, leaving 12 bases between them. The CDR3 length is 15 residues. Germline loops: CDR1 LNHNV, CDR2 YYDKDF (reference sequence). The CDR3 DNA reads as TGTGCCACCAGCAGAGAAGAGGGAGGGGGTCAGCCCCAGCATTTT. Protein product: CATSREEGGGQPQHF.

The genes are TRBV6-6 and TRBJ2-3; possibly TRBD2 for D (6 bases). This CDR3 is 15 amino acids long. The V and J ends lost 1 base and 2 bases respectively, with 10 bases between them. The germline CDR1 and CDR2 sequences are MNHNY and SVGAGI (reference sequence). The CDR3 is CASSYLGGLTDTQYF. The CDR3 DNA reads as TGTGCCAGCAGTTACTTGGGAGGTCTCACAGATACGCAGTATTTT.

The chain employs TRBV27 and TRBJ2-7; 8 nucleotides line up with TRBD1. Germline V gene sequence: CDR1 MNHEY, CDR2 SMNVEV (reference sequence). This CDR3 has 12 residues. J was trimmed by 7 bases and V by 8 bases; bases with no gene match: 7. CDR3 nucleotides: TGTGCCAGCGGGTCAGGGGGCCGGGAGCAGTACTTC. Its protein product is CASGSGGREQYF.

The count of this clone is one. The CDR3 loop is CASSFDRGRTYEQYF. CDR3 nucleotides: TGTGCCAGCAGCTTCGACAGGGGCAGGACCTACGAGCAGTACTTC. The gene calls are TRBV7-2 and TRBJ2-7, with 8 bases fitting TRBD1. This CDR3 spans 15 amino acids. CDR1 and CDR2 (germline): SGHTA, FQGNSA. J gave up 2 bases and V 3 bases, and 6 bases lay outside the gene matches.

The rearrangement joins TRBV7-9 to TRBJ1-2; 7 bases map to TRBD1. The CDR3 is 14 amino acids. V gave up 3 bases and J gave up 3 bases; unmatched junction bases: 4. Germline assignment: CDR1 SEHNR and CDR2 FQNEAQ (reference sequence). The CDR3 reads CASSFDRAHYGYTF. The CDR3 DNA follows: TGTGCCAGCAGCTTCGACAGGGCGCACTATGGCTACACCTTC.